Included here is one T cell receptor (beta chain) sequence, with context. The source of the sample is a study of control samples from healthy donors and cancer patients. Measured with immunoSEQ multiplex PCR; TCRdb has only the in-frame clones, and not every one. The sample has about 190,000 clones; 91% are singletons. Germline V gene lookup returns CDR1 SQVTM and CDR2 ANQGSEA. The V end lost 6 bases, the J end lost 0 bases, and 9 bases lay between the germline ends. The CDR3 has 13 residues. The source is a man aged 25 to 40 in good health. Source material: blood. The genes are TRBV29-1 and TRBJ1-3; tentatively, D is TRBD1 (6 bases). The CDR3 reads CSVSGDSGNTIYF. The CDR3 region has the DNA TGCAGCGTCTCAGGGGACTCTGGAAACACCATATATTTT.